Presented here are 10 T cell receptor beta chains from one specimen sequenced in a study of T cell responses to AZD1222 COVID-19 vaccine. Libraries were prepared by immunoSEQ multiplex PCR; TCRdb keeps only in-frame clonotypes and omits some of them. The sample consists of some 130,000 clones, approximately 80% of them appearing once. This specimen consisted of peripheral blood, obtained on day 0 of AZD1222 vaccination. These receptors were obtained from an adult in good health.

CDR3 sequence: CASITPGGYGYTF. The CDR3 DNA reads TGTGCCAGCATTACGCCAGGGGGCTATGGCTACACCTTC. The chain links TRBV28 to TRBJ1-2; TRBD1 matches at 7 bases. CDR1 MDHEN and CDR2 SYDVKM come from the germline V gene. Trimming removed 7 bases from V and 4 bases from J; junction bases left unmatched: 6. This CDR3 has 13 amino acids.

V and J are TRBV10-3 and TRBJ1-2; D is perhaps TRBD1 (5 bases). The CDR3 runs to 17 residues. Between the trimmed V and J ends, which lost 7 bases and 8 bases, there was a span of 29 bases. CDR1 is ENHRY, CDR2 SYGVKD, per germline. The CDR3 region has the DNA TGTGCCATCACCGGCAAGGACACGGGGACCACTCGGGAGGGCTACACCTTC. This gives the protein CAITGKDTGTTREGYTF.

CDR3 in DNA: TGTGCCAGTAGTATTACAGGGGTGAACACTGAAGCTTTCTTT. It translates to CASSITGVNTEAFF. This rearrangement joins TRBV19 to TRBJ1-1; 7 bases agree with TRBD1. V trimming: 3 bases; J trimming: 0 bases; junction bases outside the gene matches: 1. CDR1 is LNHDA, CDR2 SQIVND, per germline (reference sequence). The CDR3 loop spans 14 amino acids.

Note on this clone: A junction boundary mismatches the germline segment, possibly from a read error. The chain uses TRBV20-1 and TRBJ2-7; D may be TRBD1 or TRBD2 (6 bases each). The CDR3 consists of 11 residues. Germline values: CDR1 DFQATT, CDR2 SNEGSKA (reference sequence). CDR3 in amino acids: CSARALEGVHF. The CDR3 bases are TGCAGTGCTAGAGCCTTGGAGGGGGTTCACTTC.

This chain connects TRBV6-5 to TRBJ1-3, with TRBD1 identical over 7 bases. This CDR3 is 15 amino acids long. The V gene end was trimmed by 6 bases and the J gene end by 0 bases; junction bases not matched to a gene: 5. Germline CDR1 and CDR2: MNHEY and SVGAGI. CDR3: CASSQWDSSGNTIYF. In DNA, the CDR3 is TGTGCCAGCAGCCAGTGGGACAGCTCTGGAAACACCATATATTTT.

The chain recombines TRBV5-5 with TRBJ2-5, with TRBD1 matching 7 bases. Germline CDR1 and CDR2: SGHKS and YYEKEE (reference sequence). The CDR3 spans 16 residues. V lost 4 bases to trimming and J lost 1 base; unmatched junction nucleotides: 10. The CDR3 DNA is TGTGCCAGCAGCCGACTTTCCGGGACAGCCCAAGAGACCCAGTACTTC. Its protein is CASSRLSGTAQETQYF.

The V and J genes are TRBV5-6 and TRBJ1-1; TRBD1 might be the D (5 bases). Germline CDR1 and CDR2: SGHDT and YYEEEE. This CDR3 has 12 residues. V was trimmed by 3 bases and J by 11 bases, leaving 14 bases between them. The CDR3, as DNA: TGTGCCAGCAGCTACTTGGGGGTCGGGGCTTTCTTT. Encoded protein: CASSYLGVGAFF.

The chain links TRBV3-1 (or the pseudogene TRBV3-2) to TRBJ1-1; 9 bases line up with TRBD1. V trimming: 5 bases; J trimming: 3 bases; junction bases outside the gene matches: 10. This CDR3 region has 16 residues. The germline V gene has CDR1 LGHDT and CDR2 YNNKEL (reference sequence). The CDR3: CASSFRDRARYTEAFF. The DNA of the CDR3 is TGTGCCAGCAGCTTCCGGGACAGGGCGAGGTACACTGAAGCTTTCTTT.

The chain carries TRBV20-1 and TRBJ1-1; tentative D call: TRBD1 (5 bases). The CDR3 consists of 11 residues. CDR1 and CDR2 (germline): DFQATT, SNEGSKA (reference sequence). The V end was cut by 3 bases, the J end by 11 bases, with 13 bases between. CDR3 DNA sequence: TGCAGTGCTAGCCGAGCAGGGTCCGCTTTCTTT. Amino acid sequence: CSASRAGSAFF.

This clone was picked up one time. The chain combines TRBV11-2 with TRBJ2-1; 10 bases are shared with TRBD2. The germline V gene encodes CDR1 SGHAT and CDR2 FQNNGV. After removal of 7 bases from V and 2 bases from J, the junction contained 8 bases not matched to a gene. This CDR3 comprises 16 residues. CDR3 protein: CASIPTSGSTYNEQFF. CDR3 nucleotides: TGTGCCAGCATCCCGACTAGCGGGTCAACCTACAATGAGCAGTTCTTC.